One sample yielded the 26 T cell receptor beta chains listed below, sequenced in a study of response to subunit inactivated influenza vaccine. A single record per CDR3 protein comes from TCRdb applying MiXCR to the RT-PCR reads. The sample lists about 520,000 distinct CDR3 sequences, under 8.5% occurring once. The input for sequencing was PBMCs from blood, taken less than 30 months after vaccination. The receptors originated from a man aged 50-75 years who received an inactivated influenza vaccine.

In its sample, this clonotype was seen a few times. The chain links TRBV29-1 to TRBJ2-7, with 10 bases lining up with TRBD1. The length of the CDR3 is 12 residues. The V and J ends lost 4 bases and 6 bases, in that order; junction bases with no gene match: 3. CDR1 is SQVTM, CDR2 ANQGSEA, per germline. The CDR3 DNA is TGCAGCGTTGGACAGGGGGCACGCGAGCAGTACTTC. It specifies CSVGQGAREQYF.

The V gene is TRBV4-3, the J gene TRBJ2-7, with TRBD2 identical over 10 bases. Trimming removed 0 bases from V and 6 bases from J; junction bases left unmatched: 2. Germline V lookup: CDR1 LGHNA, CDR2 YSLEER. This CDR3 comprises 14 residues. The CDR3 DNA is TGCGCCAGCAGCCAAGATAGGACTAGCGGCGAGCAGTACTTC. Its protein is CASSQDRTSGEQYF.

This clonotype was counted a few times. The genes are TRBV7-2 and TRBJ2-1; TRBD2 aligns across 8 bases. CDR3 length: 16 amino acids. Germline loops: CDR1 SGHTA, CDR2 FQGNSA. The V segment lost 4 bases and the J segment 6 bases; nucleotides outside the gene matches: 11. CDR3 DNA: TGTGCCAGCAGCTGGTTTAGCGGGATAGGTGGCAATGAGCAGTTCTTC. It codes for CASSWFSGIGGNEQFF.

This clonotype was observed a handful of times. The chain links TRBV18 to TRBJ2-7; 7 bases fit TRBD1. The CDR3 spans 14 residues. V trimming: 5 bases; J trimming: 3 bases; junction bases outside the gene matches: 7. Germline CDR1 KGHSH, CDR2 LQKENI. CDR3 sequence (DNA): TGTGCCAGCTCAGAGGGACAGCCAAACTACGAGCAGTACTTC. It specifies CASSEGQPNYEQYF.

This clonotype was counted only a few times. The rearrangement uses TRBV12-3 or TRBV12-4 and TRBJ2-7, with 8 bases fitting TRBD1. V lost 5 bases and J lost 4; bases outside the gene matches: 10. The CDR3 sequence is 15 residues long. This CDR3 is CASSRQGTGVYEQYF. The CDR3 nucleotides read TGTGCCAGCAGTCGACAGGGGACGGGAGTGTACGAGCAGTACTTC.

The chain carries TRBV30 and TRBJ1-6; D may be TRBD1 (5 bases). Per the germline V gene, CDR1 is GTSNPN and CDR2 is SVGIG (reference sequence). This CDR3 comprises 17 residues. The CDR3 nucleotides are TGTGGCCTTCCTGCGGTCGGGGACGGCTCCTATAATTCACCCCTCCACTTT. Protein product: CGLPAVGDGSYNSPLHF. Filled out from reference TRBV30 and TRBJ1-6, the complete variable domain reads SQTIHQWPATLVQPVGSPLSLECTVEGTSNPNLYWYRQAAGRGLQLLFYSVGIGQISSEVPQNLSASRPQDRQFILSSKKLLLSDSGFYLCGLPAVGDGSYNSPLHFGNGTRLTVT.

This clonotype appeared many times. This chain links TRBV5-1 with TRBJ2-1; D is perhaps TRBD1 (6 bases). The CDR3 covers 20 residues. Germline V lookup: CDR1 SGHRS, CDR2 YFSETQ. V lost 3 bases, J lost 0 bases, and 25 bases lay in between. The DNA of the CDR3 is TGCGCCAGCAGCTGGAGTTTGGGACAAGTGGACTCCTTCTCCTACAATGAGCAGTTCTTC. Amino acids: CASSWSLGQVDSFSYNEQFF. The variable domain in full, completed from reference TRBV5-1 and TRBJ2-1, reads KAGVTQTPRYLIKTRGQQVTLSCSPISGHRSVSWYQQTPGQGLQFLFEYFSETQRNKGNFPGRFSGRQFSNSRSEMNVSTLELGDSALYLCASSWSLGQVDSFSYNEQFFGPGTRLTVL.

This chain uses TRBV28 with TRBJ1-2, with D maybe TRBD1 (5 bases). There are 13 residues in the CDR3. Germline CDR1 reads MDHEN; CDR2 reads SYDVKM. Trimming shortened V by 8 bases and J by 4 bases, and 14 bases separated the two germline ends. CDR3 region: CASQGDYFYGYTF. DNA of the CDR3: TGTGCCAGCCAGGGCGATTATTTCTATGGCTACACCTTC.

This clonotype was seen many times. The chain employs TRBV11-2 and TRBJ2-5; D is possibly TRBD1 or TRBD2 (5 bases each). With 2 bases removed from V and 4 bases from J, the gap between germline ends came to 11 bases. This CDR3 has 14 amino acids. CDR1 and CDR2 from the germline V gene are SGHAT and FQNNGV. The CDR3, as DNA: TGTGCCAGCAGCTTAAACGGGGCCCCAGAGACCCAGTACTTC. Encoded protein: CASSLNGAPETQYF.

Ten or more counts support this clonotype. The rearrangement links TRBV10-3 to TRBJ2-7; D might be TRBD1 (5 bases). Trimming stripped 2 bases from V and 0 bases from J, with 11 bases between. The CDR3 covers 15 residues. Germline-derived CDR1 and CDR2 are ENHRY and SYGVKD. The CDR3 region is CAISEAAGSSYEQYF. For the CDR3, the DNA is TGTGCCATCAGTGAGGCGGCAGGGTCCTCCTACGAGCAGTACTTC.

This clonotype occurred many times. V and J are TRBV12-3 or TRBV12-4 and TRBJ1-2; 7 bases line up with TRBD1. The CDR3 contains 14 residues. V lost 6 bases to trimming and J lost 5 bases; unmatched junction nucleotides: 9. CDR3 bases: TGTGCCAGCAGCCTCCAGGGACAGCCGTATGGCTACACCTTC. Its translation is CASSLQGQPYGYTF.

This clonotype showed up many times. The chain combines TRBV20-1 with TRBJ1-2, with 8 bases identical to TRBD1. CDR1 is DFQATT and CDR2 is SNEGSKA in the germline V gene (reference sequence). V dropped 4 bases and J dropped 6; count of bases not matched to a gene: 7. The CDR3 sequence is 13 residues long. CDR3 nucleotides: TGCAGTGCTATGGGCCAGGGGGCCGATGGCTACACCTTC. Translating it yields CSAMGQGADGYTF.

The V gene is TRBV20-1, the J gene TRBJ2-7, with D possibly TRBD2 on 7 matching bases. The CDR3 spans 13 residues. V was trimmed by 5 bases and J by 2 bases, leaving 13 bases between them. Germline V gene data show CDR1 as DFQATT and CDR2 as SNEGSKA (reference sequence). CDR3 in amino acids: CSAEGGGPYEQYF. CDR3 in DNA: TGCAGTGCTGAGGGCGGGGGCCCCTACGAGCAGTACTTC.

The table lists this clonotype with many counts. This chain links TRBV20-1 with TRBJ2-3; 9 positions agree with TRBD2. Germline V gene sequence: CDR1 DFQATT, CDR2 SNEGSKA (reference sequence). V was clipped by 1 base and J by 2 bases; unmatched bases: 16. The CDR3 covers 19 residues. The CDR3 region has the DNA TGCAGTGCTAGAGCGTTGCGGGGGGGCTCAGTCCACTTCACAGATACGCAGTATTTT. It codes for CSARALRGGSVHFTDTQYF.

This clonotype was observed a few times. The chain combines TRBV6-1 with TRBJ2-3; 10 bases fit TRBD1. CDR3 size: 15 residues. The V gene's germline CDR1 is MNHNS and CDR2 SASEGT. With 3 bases clipped from V and 7 bases from J, the junction kept 7 bases outside the gene matches. CDR3 nucleotides: TGTGCCAGCAGTGAGTCGGGGACAGGGGTAAATACGCAGTATTTT. It is translated as CASSESGTGVNTQYF.

This clonotype was seen repeatedly, ten times or more. The J gene is TRBJ1-2, the V gene TRBV20-1; no definite D call. Germline CDR1 DFQATT, CDR2 SNEGSKA (reference sequence). The CDR3 totals 15 residues. Written as DNA, the CDR3 is TGCGCCCCTGCCCAGGCCTCCGTCCCAAACTATGGCTACACCTTC. It codes for CAPAQASVPNYGYTF.

V is TRBV21-1 and J is TRBJ1-2; the D call in the table, TRBD1, was not verified against the DNA. TRBV21-1 is given as a pseudogene. This CDR3 is built from 19 residues. The CDR3 sequence: CASSKVIFRDRPVVEGYTF. The CDR3, as DNA: TGTGCCAGCAGCAAAGTGATTTTCCGGGACAGGCCAGTGGTGGAGGGCTACACCTTC.

This clonotype was seen at least ten times. The V call is TRBV2, the J call TRBJ1-1; TRBD1 is a possible D gene (6 bases). The CDR3 sequence is 14 residues long. Germline-derived CDR1 and CDR2 are SNHLY and FYNNEI. Trimming took 7 bases from V and 1 from J, leaving 13 bases between them. The CDR3 sequence: CASKLGTQNTEAFF. In nucleotides, the CDR3 is TGTGCCAGCAAACTTGGGACACAGAACACTGAAGCTTTCTTT.

This chain uses TRBV5-6 with TRBJ2-1; the D is unclear. Germline V gene lookup returns CDR1 SGHDT and CDR2 YYEEEE. Between the trimmed V and J ends, which lost 0 bases and 4 bases, there was a span of 11 bases. The CDR3 has 15 residues. CDR3 coding DNA: TGTGCCAGCAGCTTGGCTGGACCCATGTACAATGAGCAGTTCTTC. Amino acid sequence: CASSLAGPMYNEQFF.

This clonotype was seen a handful of times. V gene TRBV5-1 combines with J gene TRBJ2-7; D possibly matches TRBD1 or TRBD2 (5 bases each). Trimming left V 3 bases short and J 1 base short, with 11 bases between. The CDR3 contains 14 residues. Germline V gene sequence: CDR1 SGHRS, CDR2 YFSETQ. CDR3 nucleotide sequence: TGCGCCAGCAGCTGGGGCCGGGGTTCCTACGAGCAGTACTTC. It is translated as CASSWGRGSYEQYF.

The V call is TRBV9, the J call TRBJ2-3; 12 bases fit TRBD2. CDR1 SGDLS and CDR2 YYNGEE come from the germline V gene. The CDR3 loop spans 15 amino acids. The trim removed 1 base at V and 4 bases at J, leaving 1 base unmatched. The DNA for the CDR3 is TGTGCCAGCAGCGTAACTAGCGGGGGGTCAGATACGCAGTATTTT. This codes for CASSVTSGGSDTQYF.

This clonotype was recorded a few times. The chain joins TRBV5-1 to TRBJ2-1, with D perhaps TRBD1 or TRBD2 (5 bases each). Trimming took off 4 bases at V and 9 bases at J, with 20 bases between the two ends. Germline lookup yields CDR1 SGHRS and CDR2 YFSETQ. The CDR3 length is 15 residues. CDR3 amino acids: CASSRDGRGIFEQFF. CDR3 DNA: TGCGCCAGCAGCCGGGACGGCCGAGGGATTTTTGAGCAGTTCTTC.

This clonotype was observed a few times. V and J are TRBV5-1 and TRBJ2-1, with no clear D. The V end was cut by 0 bases, the J end by 12 bases, with 10 bases between. The CDR3 has 12 residues. The germline V gene encodes CDR1 SGHRS and CDR2 YFSETQ. This chain's CDR3 is CASSLEMGAQFF. CDR3 DNA sequence: TGCGCCAGCAGCTTGGAGATGGGTGCGCAGTTCTTC.

The chain carries TRBV7-9 and TRBJ2-4; D perhaps matches TRBD1 (5 bases). Trimming left V 2 bases short and J 3 bases short, with 8 bases between. The CDR3 length is 14 residues. Germline V gives CDR1 SEHNR, CDR2 FQNEAQ (reference sequence). CDR3 sequence (DNA): TGTGCCAGCAGCTTACTCAGGGACAAAAACATTCAGTACTTC. Translated, it gives CASSLLRDKNIQYF.

The chain links TRBV4-2 to TRBJ2-5; D gene unclear. Trimming pared 1 base from V and 2 bases from J, leaving 11 bases between. CDR1 is LGHNA and CDR2 is YNFKEQ in the germline V gene. The CDR3 is 15 residues long. The CDR3 DNA is TGTGCCAGCAGCCAAGCCTCTAGATTACAAGAGACCCAGTACTTC. It translates to CASSQASRLQETQYF.

A word on this clonotype: This may stem from a read error, because a much larger clone lies one nucleotide away. The chain couples TRBV7-9 to TRBJ1-1; 8 bases align to TRBD1. The CDR3 runs 13 residues. Germline loops: CDR1 SEHNR, CDR2 FQNEAQ (reference sequence). The CDR3 nucleotides read TGTGCCAGCGGTCAGGGGGCGAACACTGAACCTTTCTTT. Amino acid sequence: CASGQGANTEPFF.